Each of the 5 T cell receptor beta chains below was sequenced from the same sample in a study of PD-L1 blockade in urothelial cancer. Specified time point: pretreatment peripheral blood. The repertoire was sequenced with immunoSEQ multiplex PCR; TCRdb's copy has only in-frame clones and lacks some. The sample shows about 95,000 clones, roughly 87% of them seen only once. This specimen consisted of PBMCs, obtained around atezolizumab (anti-PD-L1) treatment. These receptors came from a man in his 60s with urothelial cancer.

The chain employs TRBV10-1 and TRBJ2-1, with 7 bases aligning to TRBD2. Germline V CDR1 and CDR2: WNHNN, SYGVQD (reference sequence). This CDR3 has 16 amino acids. V dropped 2 bases and J dropped 3; count of bases not matched to a gene: 7. In nucleotides, the CDR3 is TGCGCCAGCAGTGAGGGGAAAGGCGGGAGCTACAATGAGCAGTTCTTC. Protein: CASSEGKGGSYNEQFF.

The chain links TRBV11-2 to TRBJ1-4, with 7 bases fitting TRBD1. The trim removed 5 bases at V and 3 bases at J, leaving 6 bases unmatched. The CDR3 is made up of 15 amino acids. Germline V lookup: CDR1 SGHAT, CDR2 FQNNGV. This CDR3 reads CASSLRQGANEKLFF. CDR3 DNA sequence: TGTGCCAGCAGCCTCCGACAGGGAGCTAATGAAAAACTGTTTTTT.

The chain links TRBV13 to TRBJ2-7; perhaps TRBD2 as D (5 bases). The germline V and J ends were trimmed by 3 bases and 3 bases, with 12 bases remaining between them. Germline V lookup: CDR1 PRHDT, CDR2 FYEKMQ (reference sequence). The CDR3 runs to 14 residues. CDR3 DNA sequence: TGTGCCAGCAGCTTCCGGGGTCCCATCTACGAGCAGTACTTC. Its translation: CASSFRGPIYEQYF.

V usage is TRBV2 and J usage is TRBJ2-7, with no clear D. This CDR3 spans 12 amino acids. The V gene's germline CDR1 is SNHLY and CDR2 FYNNEI. Trimming pared 3 bases from V and 2 bases from J, leaving 5 bases between. CDR3 region: CASSESTYEQYF. CDR3 nucleotide sequence: TGTGCCAGCAGTGAGAGTACCTACGAGCAGTACTTC.

V usage is TRBV1 and J usage is TRBJ1-1. TRBV1 is a documented pseudogene. This CDR3 contains 14 residues. CDR3 amino acids: CTSSQESSDTEAFF. In DNA, the CDR3 is TGCACCAGCAGCCAAGAGTCCTCGGACACTGAAGCTTTCTTT.